This entry concerns a single T cell receptor (beta chain). These data originate in a study of T cell changes during pregnancy in multiple sclerosis. Trimming removed 3 bases from V and 4 bases from J, with 6 bases in between. In germline, CDR1 is SGHDT, CDR2 YYEEEE. The CDR3 covers 12 residues. The protocol was immunoSEQ multiplex PCR, while the TCRdb copy is restricted to in-frame clones and leaves out a portion. This sample has about 44,000 clones, with roughly 92% found just once. The rearrangement joins TRBV5-6 to TRBJ2-3, with TRBD2 as a possible D gene (6 bases). The sequencing here drew on CD4+ T cells from peripheral blood mononuclear cells, taken in the first trimester of pregnancy. This sequence was found in a female donor with multiple sclerosis, enrolled in a pregnancy study. The CDR3 is CASSSGADTQYF. Written as DNA, the CDR3 is TGTGCCAGCAGCTCGGGGGCAGATACGCAGTATTTT.